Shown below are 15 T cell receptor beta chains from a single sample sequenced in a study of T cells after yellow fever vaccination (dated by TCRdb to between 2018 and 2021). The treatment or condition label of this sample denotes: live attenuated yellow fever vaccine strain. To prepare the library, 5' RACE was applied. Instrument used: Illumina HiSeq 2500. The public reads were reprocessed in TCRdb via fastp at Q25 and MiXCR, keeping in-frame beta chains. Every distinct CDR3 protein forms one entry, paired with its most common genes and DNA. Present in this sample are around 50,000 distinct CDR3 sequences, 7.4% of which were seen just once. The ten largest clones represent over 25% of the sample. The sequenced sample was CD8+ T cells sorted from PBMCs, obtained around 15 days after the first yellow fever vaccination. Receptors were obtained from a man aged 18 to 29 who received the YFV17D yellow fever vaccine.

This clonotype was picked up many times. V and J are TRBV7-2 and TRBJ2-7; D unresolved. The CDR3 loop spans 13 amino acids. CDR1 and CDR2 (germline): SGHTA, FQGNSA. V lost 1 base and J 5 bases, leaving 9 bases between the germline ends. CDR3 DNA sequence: TGTGCCAGCAGCTTAGGGAATTTCAACGAGCAGTACTTC. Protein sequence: CASSLGNFNEQYF.

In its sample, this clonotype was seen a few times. CDR3 DNA: TGTGCCAGCAGCTTAAGCGGGGCAACCTACGAGCAGTACTTC. Its protein product is CASSLSGATYEQYF. The chain recombines TRBV7-6 with TRBJ2-7; 7 nucleotides align to TRBD2. The V segment lost 2 bases and the J segment 2 bases; nucleotides outside the gene matches: 3. From germline, CDR1 is SGHVS and CDR2 FNYEAQ. The CDR3 has 14 residues.

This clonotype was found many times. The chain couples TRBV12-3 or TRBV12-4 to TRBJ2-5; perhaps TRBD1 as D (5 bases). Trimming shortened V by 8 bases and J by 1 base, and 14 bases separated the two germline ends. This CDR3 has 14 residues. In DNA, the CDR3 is TGTGCCAGCGCTTTGGCAGGGCCCCAAGAGACCCAGTACTTC. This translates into CASALAGPQETQYF.

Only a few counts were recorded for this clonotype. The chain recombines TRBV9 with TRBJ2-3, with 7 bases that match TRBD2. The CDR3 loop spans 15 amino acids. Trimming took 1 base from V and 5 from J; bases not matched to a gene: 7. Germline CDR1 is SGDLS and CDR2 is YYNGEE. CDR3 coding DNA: TGTGCCAGCAGCGTAAGTGAAGGGGAGGGAGATACGCAGTATTTT. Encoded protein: CASSVSEGEGDTQYF.

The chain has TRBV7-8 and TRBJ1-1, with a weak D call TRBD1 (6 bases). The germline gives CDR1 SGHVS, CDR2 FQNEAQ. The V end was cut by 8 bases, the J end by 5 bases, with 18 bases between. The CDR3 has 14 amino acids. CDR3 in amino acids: CASVLAGAGTEAFF. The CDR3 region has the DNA TGTGCCAGCGTCCTAGCGGGGGCAGGAACTGAAGCTTTCTTT.

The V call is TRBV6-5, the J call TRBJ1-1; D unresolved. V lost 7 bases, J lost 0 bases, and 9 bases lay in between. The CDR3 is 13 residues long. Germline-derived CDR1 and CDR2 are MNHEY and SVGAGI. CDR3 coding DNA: TGTGCCAGCAACCAAGGGATGAACACTGAAGCTTTCTTT. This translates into CASNQGMNTEAFF.

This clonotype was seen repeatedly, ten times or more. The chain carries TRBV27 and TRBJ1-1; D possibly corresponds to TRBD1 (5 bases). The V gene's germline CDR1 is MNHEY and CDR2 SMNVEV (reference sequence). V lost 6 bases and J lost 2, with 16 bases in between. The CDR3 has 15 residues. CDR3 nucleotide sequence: TGTGCCAGCAGGGGGGAGATAAGATCCAACACTGAAGCTTTCTTT. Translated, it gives CASRGEIRSNTEAFF.

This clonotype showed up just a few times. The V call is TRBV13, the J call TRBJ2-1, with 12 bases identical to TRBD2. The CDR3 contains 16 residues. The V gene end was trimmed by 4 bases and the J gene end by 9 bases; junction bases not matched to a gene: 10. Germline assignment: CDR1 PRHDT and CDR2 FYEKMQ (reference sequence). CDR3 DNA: TGTGCCAGCAGCTCTAAGATGGGACTAGCGGGCCTTGAGCAGTTCTTC. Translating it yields CASSSKMGLAGLEQFF.

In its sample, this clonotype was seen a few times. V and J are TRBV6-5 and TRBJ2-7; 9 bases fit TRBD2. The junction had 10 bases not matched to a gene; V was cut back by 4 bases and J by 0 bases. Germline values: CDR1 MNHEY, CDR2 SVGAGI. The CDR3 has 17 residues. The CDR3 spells CASSLPLSGGPSYEQYV. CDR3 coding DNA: TGTGCCAGCAGTTTACCACTTAGCGGGGGCCCCTCCTACGAGCAGTACGTC.

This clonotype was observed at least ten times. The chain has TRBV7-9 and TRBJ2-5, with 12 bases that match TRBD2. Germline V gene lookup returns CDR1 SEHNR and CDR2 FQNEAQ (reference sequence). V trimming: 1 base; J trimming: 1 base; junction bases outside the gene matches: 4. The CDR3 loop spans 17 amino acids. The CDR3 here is CASSLVGGLAGQETQYF. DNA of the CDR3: TGTGCCAGCAGCTTAGTTGGGGGACTAGCGGGCCAAGAGACCCAGTACTTC.

CDR3 sequence (DNA): TGTGCCAGCAGCTTGGGGTTAGATACGCAGTATTTT. Residues: CASSLGLDTQYF. The chain combines TRBV7-2 with TRBJ2-3, with D hard to call. There are 12 residues in the CDR3. Deletions cut 3 bases from V and 5 bases from J, with 6 bases between. CDR1 is SGHTA, CDR2 FQGNSA, per germline.

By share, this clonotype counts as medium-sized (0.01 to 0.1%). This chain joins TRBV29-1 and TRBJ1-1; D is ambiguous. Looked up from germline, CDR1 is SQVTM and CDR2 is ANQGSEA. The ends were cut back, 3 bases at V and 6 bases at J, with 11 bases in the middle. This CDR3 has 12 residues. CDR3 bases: TGCAGCGTTGATGCGGGCAACGCTGAAGCTTTCTTT. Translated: CSVDAGNAEAFF. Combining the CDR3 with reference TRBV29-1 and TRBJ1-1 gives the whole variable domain SAVISQKPSRDICQRGTSLTIQCQVDSQVTMMFWYRQQPGQSLTLIATANQGSEATYESGFVIDKFPISRPNLTFSTLTVSNMSPEDSSIYLCSVDAGNAEAFFGQGTRLTVV.

The CDR3 protein is CASSFRDSIYSTDTQYF. As DNA, the CDR3 is TGCGCCAGCAGCTTCCGGGACAGCATTTACAGCACAGATACGCAGTATTTT. The chain is built from TRBV4-1 and TRBJ2-3, with TRBD1 identical over 7 bases. The CDR3 length is 17 residues. V lost 5 bases, J lost 0 bases, and 11 bases stayed unmatched. Germline loops: CDR1 MGHRA, CDR2 YSYEKL.

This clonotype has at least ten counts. The chain's CDR3 is CSARSEGDEQYF. CDR3 coding DNA: TGCAGTGCTAGAAGTGAGGGGGACGAGCAGTACTTC. The chain employs TRBV20-1 and TRBJ2-7; TRBD1 is a possible D gene (6 bases). With 2 bases removed from V and 5 bases from J, the gap between germline ends came to 10 bases. This CDR3 has 12 residues. Germline V lookup: CDR1 DFQATT, CDR2 SNEGSKA (reference sequence).

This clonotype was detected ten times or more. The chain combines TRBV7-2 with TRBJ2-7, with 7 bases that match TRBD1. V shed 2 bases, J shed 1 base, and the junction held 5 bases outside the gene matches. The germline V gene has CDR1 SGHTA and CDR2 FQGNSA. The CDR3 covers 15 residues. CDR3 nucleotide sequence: TGTGCCAGCAGCTTACGGGACAGAGAATCCTACGAGCAGTACTTC. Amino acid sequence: CASSLRDRESYEQYF.